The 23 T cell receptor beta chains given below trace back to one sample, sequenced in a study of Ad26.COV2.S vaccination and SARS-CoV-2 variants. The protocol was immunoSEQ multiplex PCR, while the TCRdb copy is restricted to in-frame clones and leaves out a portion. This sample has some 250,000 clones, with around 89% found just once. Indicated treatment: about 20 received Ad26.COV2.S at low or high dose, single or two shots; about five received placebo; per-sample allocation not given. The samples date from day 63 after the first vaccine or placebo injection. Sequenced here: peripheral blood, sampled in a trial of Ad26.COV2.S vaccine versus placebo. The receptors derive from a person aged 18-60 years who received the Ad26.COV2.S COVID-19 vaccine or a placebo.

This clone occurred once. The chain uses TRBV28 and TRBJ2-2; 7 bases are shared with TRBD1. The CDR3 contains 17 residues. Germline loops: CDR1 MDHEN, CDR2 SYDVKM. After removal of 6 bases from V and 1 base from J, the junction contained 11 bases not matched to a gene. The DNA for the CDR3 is TGTGCCAGCAGACAAACAGATTACAGGGGGAACACCGGGGAGCTGTTTTTT. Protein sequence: CASRQTDYRGNTGELFF.

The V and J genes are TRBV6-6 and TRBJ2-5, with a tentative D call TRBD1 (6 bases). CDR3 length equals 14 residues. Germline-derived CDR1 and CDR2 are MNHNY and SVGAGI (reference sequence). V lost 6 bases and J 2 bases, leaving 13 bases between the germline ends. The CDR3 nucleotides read TGTGCCAGCAGGAACGTGAGGGGGCAAGAGACCCAGTACTTC. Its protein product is CASRNVRGQETQYF.

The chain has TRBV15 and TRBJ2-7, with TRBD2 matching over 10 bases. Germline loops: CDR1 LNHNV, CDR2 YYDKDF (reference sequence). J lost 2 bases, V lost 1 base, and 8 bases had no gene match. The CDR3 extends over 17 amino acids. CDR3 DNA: TGTGCCACCAGCAGAGGGATGGAGCGGGGGGGCCCCTACGAGCAGTACTTC. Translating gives CATSRGMERGGPYEQYF. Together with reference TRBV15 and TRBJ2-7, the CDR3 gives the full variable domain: DAMVIQNPRYQVTQFGKPVTLSCSQTLNHNVMYWYQQKSSQAPKLLFHYYDKDFNNEADTPDNFQSRRPNTSFCFLDIRSPGLGDTAMYLCATSRGMERGGPYEQYFGPGTRLTVT.

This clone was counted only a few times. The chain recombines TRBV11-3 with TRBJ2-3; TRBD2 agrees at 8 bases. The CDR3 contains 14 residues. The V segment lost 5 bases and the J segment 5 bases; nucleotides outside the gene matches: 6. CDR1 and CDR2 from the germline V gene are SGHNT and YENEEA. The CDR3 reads CASSRTREGDTQYF. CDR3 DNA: TGTGCCAGCAGCCGCACTCGGGAGGGAGATACGCAGTATTTT.

The CDR3 DNA follows: TGTGCCATCTCCCTGGGGGAGACCCAGTACTTC. It encodes CAISLGETQYF. The V call is TRBV10-3, the J call TRBJ2-5; D ambiguous. The CDR3 length is 11 residues. Deletions cut 8 bases from V and 5 bases from J, with 9 bases between. Germline V gives CDR1 ENHRY, CDR2 SYGVKD.

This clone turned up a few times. The CDR3 nucleotides are TGTGCCAGCAGCTCCCGACTAGCGGGGTACAATGAGCAGTTCTTC. This codes for CASSSRLAGYNEQFF. The gene calls are TRBV7-3 and TRBJ2-1, with 11 bases matching TRBD2. The CDR3 loop spans 15 amino acids. CDR1 and CDR2 (germline): SGHTA, FQGTGA. With 4 bases clipped from V and 4 bases from J, the junction kept 3 bases outside the gene matches.

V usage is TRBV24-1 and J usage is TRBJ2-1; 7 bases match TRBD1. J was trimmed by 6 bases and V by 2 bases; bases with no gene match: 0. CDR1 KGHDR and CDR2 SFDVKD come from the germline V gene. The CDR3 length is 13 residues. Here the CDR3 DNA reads TGTGCCACCAGTGATTGGACAGGCAATGAGCAGTTCTTC. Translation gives CATSDWTGNEQFF.

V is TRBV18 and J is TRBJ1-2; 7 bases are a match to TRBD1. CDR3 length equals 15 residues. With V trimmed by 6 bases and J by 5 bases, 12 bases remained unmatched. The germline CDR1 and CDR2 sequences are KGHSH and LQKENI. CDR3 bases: TGTGCCAGCTCTCAGGGGGATCGAGGATTATATGGCTACACCTTC. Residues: CASSQGDRGLYGYTF. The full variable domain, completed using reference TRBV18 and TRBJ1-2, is NAGVMQNPRHLVRRRGQEARLRCSPMKGHSHVYWYRQLPEEGLKFMVYLQKENIIDESGMPKERFSAEFPKEGPSILRIQQVVRGDSAAYFCASSQGDRGLYGYTFGSGTRLTVV.

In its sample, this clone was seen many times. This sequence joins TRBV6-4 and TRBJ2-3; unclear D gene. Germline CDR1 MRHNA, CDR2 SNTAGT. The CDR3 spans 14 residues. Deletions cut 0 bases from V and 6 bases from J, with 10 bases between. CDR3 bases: TGTGCCAGCAGTGACTCCGCTGGCTCTGATACGCAGTATTTT. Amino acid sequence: CASSDSAGSDTQYF.

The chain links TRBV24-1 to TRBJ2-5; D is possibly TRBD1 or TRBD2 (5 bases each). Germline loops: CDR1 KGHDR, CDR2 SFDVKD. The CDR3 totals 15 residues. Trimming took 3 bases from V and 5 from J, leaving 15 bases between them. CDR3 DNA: TGTGCCACCAGTGATATCCGGGGCTGGGGGGAGACCCAGTACTTC. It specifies CATSDIRGWGETQYF.

Here the CDR3 DNA reads TGTGCCAGCTCCGGGACAGGGGACACTGAAGCTTTCTTT. Translation gives CASSGTGDTEAFF. The chain employs TRBV5-6 and TRBJ1-1, with 10 nucleotides matching TRBD1. In germline, CDR1 is SGHDT, CDR2 YYEEEE. The CDR3 spans 13 residues. The V segment lost 7 bases and the J segment 3 bases; nucleotides outside the gene matches: 3.

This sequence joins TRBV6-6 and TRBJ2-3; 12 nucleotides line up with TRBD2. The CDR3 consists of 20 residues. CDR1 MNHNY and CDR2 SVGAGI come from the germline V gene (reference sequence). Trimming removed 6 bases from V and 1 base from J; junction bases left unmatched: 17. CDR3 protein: CASSARGTSGPRRGTDTQYF. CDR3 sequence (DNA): TGTGCCAGCAGCGCTCGGGGGACTAGCGGGCCCCGTCGGGGCACAGATACGCAGTATTTT.

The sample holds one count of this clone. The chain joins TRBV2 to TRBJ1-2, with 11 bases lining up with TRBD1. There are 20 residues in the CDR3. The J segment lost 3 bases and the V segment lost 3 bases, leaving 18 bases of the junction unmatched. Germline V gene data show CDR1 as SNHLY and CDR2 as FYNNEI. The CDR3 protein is CASSEKGTLDRGRLDYGYTF. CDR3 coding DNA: TGTGCCAGCAGTGAGAAGGGGACTTTGGACAGGGGGCGATTGGACTATGGCTACACCTTC. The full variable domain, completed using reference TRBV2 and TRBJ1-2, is EPEVTQTPSHQVTQMGQEVILRCVPISNHLYFYWYRQILGQKVEFLVSFYNNEISEKSEIFDDQFSVERPDGSNFTLKIRSTKLEDSAMYFCASSEKGTLDRGRLDYGYTFGSGTRLTVV.

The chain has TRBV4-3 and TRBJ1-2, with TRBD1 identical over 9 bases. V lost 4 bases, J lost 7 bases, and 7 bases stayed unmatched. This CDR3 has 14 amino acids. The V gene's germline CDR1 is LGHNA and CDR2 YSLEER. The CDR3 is CASSLDRGSGGYTF. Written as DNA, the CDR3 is TGCGCCAGCAGCCTTGACAGGGGGTCGGGTGGCTACACCTTC.

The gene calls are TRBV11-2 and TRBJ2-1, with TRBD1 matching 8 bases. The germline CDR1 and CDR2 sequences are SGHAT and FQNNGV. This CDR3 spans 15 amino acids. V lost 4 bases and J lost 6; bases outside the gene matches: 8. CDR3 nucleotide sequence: TGTGCCAGCAGCTCTGGGACAGGTCTGGCCAATGAGCAGTTCTTC. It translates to CASSSGTGLANEQFF.

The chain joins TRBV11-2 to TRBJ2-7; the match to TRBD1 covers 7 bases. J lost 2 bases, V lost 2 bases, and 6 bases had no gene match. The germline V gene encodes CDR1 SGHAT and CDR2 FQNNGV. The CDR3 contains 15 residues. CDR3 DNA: TGTGCCAGCAGCTTACTTGGACAGGTCACCTACGAGCAGTACTTC. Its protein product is CASSLLGQVTYEQYF.

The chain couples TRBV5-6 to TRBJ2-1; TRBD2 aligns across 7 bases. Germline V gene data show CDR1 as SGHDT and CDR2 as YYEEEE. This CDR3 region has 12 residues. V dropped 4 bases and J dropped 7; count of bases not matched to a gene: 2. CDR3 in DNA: TGTGCCAGCAGCCCGGGGGGAAATGAGCAGTTCTTC. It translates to CASSPGGNEQFF.

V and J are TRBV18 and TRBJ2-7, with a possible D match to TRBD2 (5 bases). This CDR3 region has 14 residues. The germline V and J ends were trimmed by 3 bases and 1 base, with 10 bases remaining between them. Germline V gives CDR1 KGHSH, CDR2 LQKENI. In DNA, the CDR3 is TGTGCCAGCTCACCTGCGGCGGGTTCCTACGAGCAGTACTTC. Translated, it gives CASSPAAGSYEQYF.

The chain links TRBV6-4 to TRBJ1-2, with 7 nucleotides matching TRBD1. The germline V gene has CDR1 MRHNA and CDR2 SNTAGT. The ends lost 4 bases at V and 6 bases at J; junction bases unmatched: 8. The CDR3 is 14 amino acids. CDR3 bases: TGTGCCAGCAGTGCGGCGCAGGGGGAAGATGGCTACACCTTC. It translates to CASSAAQGEDGYTF.

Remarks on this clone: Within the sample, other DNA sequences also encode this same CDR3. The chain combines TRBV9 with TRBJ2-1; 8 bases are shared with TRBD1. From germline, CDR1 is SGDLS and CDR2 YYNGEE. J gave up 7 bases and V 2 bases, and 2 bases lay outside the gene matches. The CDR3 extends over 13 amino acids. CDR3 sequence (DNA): TGTGCCAGCAGCGTCACAGGGGGGAATGAGCAGTTCTTC. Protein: CASSVTGGNEQFF. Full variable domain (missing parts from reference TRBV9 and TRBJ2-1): DSGVTQTPKHLITATGQRVTLRCSPRSGDLSVYWYQQSLDQGLQFLIQYYNGEERAKGNILERFSAQQFPDLHSELNLSSLELGDSALYFCASSVTGGNEQFFGPGTRLTVL.

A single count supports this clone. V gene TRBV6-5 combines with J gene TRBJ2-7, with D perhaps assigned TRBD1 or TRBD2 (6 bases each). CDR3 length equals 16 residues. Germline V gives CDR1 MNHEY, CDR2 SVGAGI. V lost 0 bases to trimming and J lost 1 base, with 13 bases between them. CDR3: CASSYSRGALSYEQYF. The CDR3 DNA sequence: TGTGCCAGCAGTTACTCGAGGGGGGCCCTATCCTACGAGCAGTACTTC.

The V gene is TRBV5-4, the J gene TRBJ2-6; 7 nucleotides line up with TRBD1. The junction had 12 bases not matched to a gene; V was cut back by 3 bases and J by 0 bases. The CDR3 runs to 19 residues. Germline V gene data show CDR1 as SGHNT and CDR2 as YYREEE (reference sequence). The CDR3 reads CASSWGQQLPNSGANVLTF. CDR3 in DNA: TGTGCCAGCAGCTGGGGACAGCAACTGCCTAACTCTGGGGCCAACGTCCTGACTTTC.

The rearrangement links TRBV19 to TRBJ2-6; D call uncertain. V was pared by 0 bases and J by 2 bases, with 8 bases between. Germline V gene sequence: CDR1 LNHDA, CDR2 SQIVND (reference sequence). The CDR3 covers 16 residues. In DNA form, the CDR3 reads TGTGCCAGTAGTATAGATACGAACACTGGGGCCAACGTCCTGACTTTC. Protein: CASSIDTNTGANVLTF.